This T cell receptor beta chain was obtained from a study of technical replicates of blood from a handful of donors. Generated by immunoSEQ multiplex PCR, the TCRdb table keeps only in-frame clones and is missing some. This sample has tens of thousands of clones, with approximately 94% found just once. Trimming cost V 7 bases and J 7 bases, with 14 bases left between them. CDR1 and CDR2 from the germline V gene are SQVTM and ANQGSEA. The CDR3 extends over 11 amino acids. The specimen was T cells isolated from PBMCs. This sequence originates from a human donor in good health. The rearrangement joins TRBV29-1 to TRBJ2-7; D call uncertain. The CDR3 coding sequence is TGCAGCGCCTCACCCTTCGGGGAGCAGTACTTC. It specifies CSASPFGEQYF.